This T cell receptor beta chain was profiled in a study of T cells after yellow fever vaccination. Study-level results: Clones that expanded after primary vaccination mostly reappeared after the booster (96% CD4, roughly 87% CD8).

Turning to this clonotype: The antigen is unknown.

Each CDR3 protein gets one entry after TCRdb re-called the 5' RACE reads with MiXCR. The sample has roughly 520,000 distinct CDR3 sequences; 21% are singletons. V was clipped by 6 bases and J by 0 bases, with 13 bases between them. From germline, CDR1 is DFQATT and CDR2 SNEGSKA (reference sequence). This CDR3 contains 14 residues. The V gene is TRBV20-1, the J gene TRBJ2-3, with D maybe TRBD2 (5 bases). Sequences were derived from PBMCs, sampled approximately 22 days after the first yellow fever vaccination. The clonotype comes from a man aged 18 to 30 who received the YFV17D yellow fever vaccine. The CDR3 DNA follows: TGCAGTGCATTGACGGGAAAAAGCACAGATACGCAGTATTTT. As protein: CSALTGKSTDTQYF.